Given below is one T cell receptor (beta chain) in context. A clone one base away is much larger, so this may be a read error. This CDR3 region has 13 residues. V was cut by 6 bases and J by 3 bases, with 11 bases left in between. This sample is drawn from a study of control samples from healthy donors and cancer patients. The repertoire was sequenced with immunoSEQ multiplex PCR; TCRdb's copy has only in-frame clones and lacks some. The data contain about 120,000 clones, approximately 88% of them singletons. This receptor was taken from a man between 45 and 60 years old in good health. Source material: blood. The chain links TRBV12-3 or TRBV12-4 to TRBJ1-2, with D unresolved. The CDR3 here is CASSQDGDYGYTF. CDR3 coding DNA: TGTGCCAGCAGCCAGGACGGGGACTATGGCTACACCTTC.